This T cell receptor (beta chain) was recorded in a study of blood T cell repertoires in COVID-19. As originally analysed: From reference gene primer amplification, estimates of nucleated cell counts were derived. TCRdb's copy holds only in-frame clones and misses some; the assay was immunoSEQ multiplex PCR. The V and J calls and clone size were taken over from that table, and D and trimming were inferred from the DNA. Found here are 150,000 to 200,000 clones, 80% to 90% of them singletons; the top ten hold roughly a fifth. This clone was seen only a few times. CDR1 and CDR2 (germline): SGHNT, YYREEE (reference sequence). CDR3 length: 15 amino acids. The ends were cut back, 0 bases at V and 7 bases at J, with 17 bases in the middle.

This chain connects TRBV5-4 to TRBJ2-7; a possible D gene is TRBD1 (5 bases). The receptor comes from a woman of 80 years or more with acute or convalescent COVID-19. The sequenced material came from peripheral blood. The CDR3 DNA reads TGTGCCAGCAGCTTGGATGCAGGGCCTTCTTCTGAGCAGTACTTC. Its translation is CASSLDAGPSSEQYF. The full variable domain, with the rest looked up from reference TRBV5-4 and TRBJ2-7, is ETGVTQSPTHLIKTRGQQVTLRCSSQSGHNTVSWYQQALGQGPQFIFQYYREEENGRGNFPPRFSGLQFPNYSSELNVNALELDDSALYLCASSLDAGPSSEQYFGPGTRLTVT.